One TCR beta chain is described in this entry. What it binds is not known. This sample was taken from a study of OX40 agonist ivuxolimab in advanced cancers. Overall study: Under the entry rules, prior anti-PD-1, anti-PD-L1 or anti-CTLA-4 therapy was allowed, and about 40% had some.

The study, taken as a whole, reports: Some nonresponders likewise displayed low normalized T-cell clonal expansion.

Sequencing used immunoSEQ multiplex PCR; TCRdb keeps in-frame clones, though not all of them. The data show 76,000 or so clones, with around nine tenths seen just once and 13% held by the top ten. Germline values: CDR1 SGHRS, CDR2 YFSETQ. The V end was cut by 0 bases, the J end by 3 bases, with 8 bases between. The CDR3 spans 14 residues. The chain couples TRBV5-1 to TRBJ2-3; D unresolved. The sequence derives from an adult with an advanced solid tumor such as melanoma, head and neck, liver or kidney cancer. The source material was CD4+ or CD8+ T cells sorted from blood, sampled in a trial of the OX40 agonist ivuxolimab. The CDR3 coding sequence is TGCGCCAGCAGCTTGGCGGTCGTGACAGATACGCAGTATTTT. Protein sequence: CASSLAVVTDTQYF.